The source of this T cell receptor (beta chain) is a study of metastatic and nonmetastatic thyroid tumors. At the level of the study: For malignant and benign thyroid patients, tumor or nodule tissue and blood were the sources whose repertoires were compared. The study, taken as a whole, reports: A significant increase in TCR beta diversity was reportedly seen in malignant thyroid tumors relative to benign nodules, in blood and tumor.

Before thyroid surgery, none of the patients had received any treatment. V lost 1 base, J lost 6 bases, and 7 bases stayed unmatched. The CDR3 has 15 amino acids. Germline CDR1 and CDR2: DFQATT and SNEGSKA (reference sequence). Turning to this clone: Antigen unknown.

Study processing details: The authors used CDR3 differences across clinicopathological groups to build a distant-metastasis classifier for papillary thyroid cancer. TCRdb re-called clones from the PCR reads using MiXCR. TCRdb, rather than the study authors, made the V and J calls. The profile shows around 34,000 clones, 15% to 20% of them singletons. The TCR originated in a female donor with papillary thyroid cancer or a benign thyroid nodule (not recorded which). Some clones in this sample may be carry-over from other donors' samples. The chain carries TRBV20-1 and TRBJ2-1, with 9 nucleotides matching TRBD2. The sequenced sample consisted of blood. This chain's CDR3 is CSARVLAGSSNEQFF. CDR3 sequence (DNA): TGCAGTGCTAGAGTTCTAGCGGGGAGTTCCAATGAGCAGTTCTTC.